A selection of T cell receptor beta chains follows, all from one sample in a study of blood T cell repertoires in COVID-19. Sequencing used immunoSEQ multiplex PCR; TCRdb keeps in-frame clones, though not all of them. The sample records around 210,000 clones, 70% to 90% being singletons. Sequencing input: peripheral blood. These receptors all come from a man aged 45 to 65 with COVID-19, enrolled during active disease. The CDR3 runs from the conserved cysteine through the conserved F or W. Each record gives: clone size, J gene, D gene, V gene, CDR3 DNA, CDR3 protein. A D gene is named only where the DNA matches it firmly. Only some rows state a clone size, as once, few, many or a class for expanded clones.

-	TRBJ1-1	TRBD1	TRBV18	TGTGCCAGCTCACCGGACAGGGGAGCGGCTGAAGCTTTCTTT	CASSPDRGAAEAFF
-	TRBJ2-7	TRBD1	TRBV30	TGTGCCTGGAGCCGAGCAGGGGGCGAGCAGTACTTC	CAWSRAGGEQYF
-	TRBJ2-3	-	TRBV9	TGTGCCAGCAGCGGGCAGAGGACTAGCACAGATACGCAGTATTTT	CASSGQRTSTDTQYF
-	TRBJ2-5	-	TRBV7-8	TGTGCCAGCAGCTTAGCGCGGACTCGTCAAGAGACCCAGTACTTC	CASSLARTRQETQYF
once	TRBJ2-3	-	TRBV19	TGTGCCAGTAGTCCCGTTGGAGAAAACACAGATACGCAGTATTTT	CASSPVGENTDTQYF
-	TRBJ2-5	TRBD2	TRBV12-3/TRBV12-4	TGTGCCAGCAGTTGGGGGGGAGTGGAAACCCAGTACTTC	CASSWGGVETQYF
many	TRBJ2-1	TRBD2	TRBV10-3	TGTGCCATCAGTGAGTCTCGACTAGCGGGGAGCGATTACAATGAGCAGTTCTTC	CAISESRLAGSDYNEQFF
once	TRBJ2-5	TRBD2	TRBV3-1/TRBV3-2	TGTGCCAGCAGCCAATTGGGGGGGGAGACCCAGTACTTC	CASSQLGGETQYF
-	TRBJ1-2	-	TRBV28	TGTGCCAGCAGTTTGACGGGGGCTAACTATGGCTACACCTTC	CASSLTGANYGYTF
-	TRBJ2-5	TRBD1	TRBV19	TGTGCCAGTAGTATGTCTCCGGGACAGGGCGCGGAGACCCAGTACTTC	CASSMSPGQGAETQYF
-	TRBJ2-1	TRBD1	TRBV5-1	TGCGCCAGCAGCTTTCTCACTCCAGCCCGGGACAGACCAAACAATGAGCAGTTCTTC	CASSFLTPARDRPNNEQFF
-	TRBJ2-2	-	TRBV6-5	TGTGCCAGCGGGCGGAGGCGCACCGGGGAGCTGTTTTTT	CASGRRRTGELFF
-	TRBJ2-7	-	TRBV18	TGTGCCAGCTCACCAGTTGACAGCTACGAGCAGTACTTC	CASSPVDSYEQYF
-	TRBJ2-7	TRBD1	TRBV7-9	TGTGCCAGCAGCGGGGAGCTGGGGACAGGGAGGAACGAGCAGTACTTC	CASSGELGTGRNEQYF
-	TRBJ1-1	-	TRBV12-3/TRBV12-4	TGTGCCAGCAATTTCGGGTTTTTAACTGAAGCTTTCTTT	CASNFGFLTEAFF
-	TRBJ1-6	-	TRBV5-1	TGCGCCAGCAGCTTGGACGGGAGCTCCTATAATTCACCCCTCCACTTT	CASSLDGSSYNSPLHF
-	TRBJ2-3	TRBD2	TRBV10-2	TGCGCCAGCAGTGAGTCGGGACTAGCGGGAACCTTCCCAGATACGCAGTATTTT	CASSESGLAGTFPDTQYF
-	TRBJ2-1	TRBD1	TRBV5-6	TGTGCCAGCAGCTCGACAGGGATATTCGGGTCCTACAATGAGCAGTTCTTC	CASSSTGIFGSYNEQFF
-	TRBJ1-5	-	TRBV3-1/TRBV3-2	TGTGCCAGCAGCCAAGATAGCGGCAATCAGCCCCAGCATTTT	CASSQDSGNQPQHF
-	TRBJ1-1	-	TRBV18	TGTGCCAGTTTCCAACTCCCCAGGATCATGAACACTGAAGCTTTCTTT	CASFQLPRIMNTEAFF
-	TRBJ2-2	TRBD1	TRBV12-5	TGTGCTAGTGGTTCCGGACAGGTCACCGGGGAGCTGTTTTTT	CASGSGQVTGELFF
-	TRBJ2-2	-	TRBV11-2	TGTGCCAGCAGCCTGTTGGGCCTCAACACCGGGGAGCTGTTTTTT	CASSLLGLNTGELFF
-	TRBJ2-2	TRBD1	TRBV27	TGTGCCAGCAGTTCCCCCGGGACAGATAACACCGGGGAGCTGTTTTTT	CASSSPGTDNTGELFF
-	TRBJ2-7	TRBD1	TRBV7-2	TGTGCCAGCAGCCGGGCAGGGGGCCGGACGATCTACGAGCAGTACTTC	CASSRAGGRTIYEQYF
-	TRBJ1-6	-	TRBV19	TGTGCCAGTAGTCCTCAGGCTACCCTTGGGAATTCACCCCTCCACTTT	CASSPQATLGNSPLHF
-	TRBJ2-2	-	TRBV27	TGTGCCAGCAGTTTTCAGGGATCCGGGGAGCTGTTTTTT	CASSFQGSGELFF
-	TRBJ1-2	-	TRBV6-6	TGTGCCAGCAGTTACTCTTCGGCCATAGTACGGGAAGGCTACACCTTC	CASSYSSAIVREGYTF
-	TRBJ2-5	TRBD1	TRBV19	TGTGCCAGTAGTACGACAGGGCTCCAAGAGACCCAGTACTTC	CASSTTGLQETQYF
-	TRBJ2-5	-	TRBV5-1	TGCGCCAGCAGCCAGAGCGCCGGCGAGACCCAGTACTTC	CASSQSAGETQYF
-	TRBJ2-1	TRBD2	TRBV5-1	TGCGCCAGCAGCTTGTTTTCTAGCGGGAGTAGTAGCGAGCAGTTCTTC	CASSLFSSGSSSEQFF
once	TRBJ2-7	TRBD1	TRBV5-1	TGCGCCAGCAGCTTGGGTCAGGGGGCGAGCTCCTACGAGCAGTACTTC	CASSLGQGASSYEQYF
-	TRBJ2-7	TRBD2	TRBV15	TGTGCCACCAGCAGAGTCGTAGGAGCGGGAGCCTACGAGCAGTACTTC	CATSRVVGAGAYEQYF
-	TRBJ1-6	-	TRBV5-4	TGTGCCAGCAGCCGACAGGACGTAGGGTCACCCCTCCACTTT	CASSRQDVGSPLHF
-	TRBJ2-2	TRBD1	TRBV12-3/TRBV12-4	TGTGCCAGCAGCCGACAGGGTCCCGGGGAGCTGTTTTTT	CASSRQGPGELFF
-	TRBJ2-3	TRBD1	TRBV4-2	TGTGCCAGCAGCCAGCACCGGGACAGGGGCGCAGATACGCAGTATTTT	CASSQHRDRGADTQYF
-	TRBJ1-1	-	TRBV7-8	TGTGCCAGCAGCTTCACAGAGAACACTGAAGCTTTCTTT	CASSFTENTEAFF
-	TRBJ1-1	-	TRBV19	TGTGCCAGTAACAGCTTGAACACTGAAGCTTTCTTT	CASNSLNTEAFF
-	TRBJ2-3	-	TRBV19	TGTGCCACCAAGGATCACAGGGGCACAGATACGCAGTATTTT	CATKDHRGTDTQYF
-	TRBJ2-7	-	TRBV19	TGTGCCAGTAGTATATCTGGCAGAAACCTCGAGCAGTACTTC	CASSISGRNLEQYF